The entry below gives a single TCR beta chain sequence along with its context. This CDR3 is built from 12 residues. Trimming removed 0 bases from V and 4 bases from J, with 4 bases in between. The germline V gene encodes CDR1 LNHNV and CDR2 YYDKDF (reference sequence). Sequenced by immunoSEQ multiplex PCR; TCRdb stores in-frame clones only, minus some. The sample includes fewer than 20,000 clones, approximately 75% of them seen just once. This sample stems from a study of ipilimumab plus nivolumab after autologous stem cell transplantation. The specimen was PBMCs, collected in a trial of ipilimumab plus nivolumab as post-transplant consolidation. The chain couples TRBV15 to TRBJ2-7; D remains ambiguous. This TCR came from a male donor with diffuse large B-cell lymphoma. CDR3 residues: CATSRDTYEQYF. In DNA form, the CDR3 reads TGTGCCACCAGCAGAGATACATACGAGCAGTACTTC.